Listed below are T cell receptor beta chains from one sample, sequenced in a study of T-cell memory formation after mild COVID-19. TCRdb used MiXCR to reprocess the 5' RACE reads, holding one entry per CDR3 protein. The table includes 350,000 or so distinct CDR3 sequences, roughly 20% detected once. The sample comprised PBMCs or a T cell subset sorted from them (not recorded which). These receptors all stem from a man in his late teens or twenties who had mild COVID-19 (a few samples of this study predate the infection). Cell type and time point are not known. Each CDR3 is given with its conserved first and last residue. The D gene is left open where the match is weak. Rows give clone size only sometimes, using once, few, many, or a class for an expanded clone.

>TRBJ2-4|TRBV7-2|.|.
TGTGCCAGCAATTACAGGCTAGCCAGCATTCAGTACTTC
CASNYRLASIQYF
>TRBJ1-2|TRBV5-1|TRBD1|few
TGCGCCAGCAGCCAGGGACAGACGGCTAACTATGGCTACACCTTC
CASSQGQTANYGYTF
>TRBJ2-3|TRBV7-2|.|.
TGTGCCAGCAGCCCGTCAAGAACCACAGATACGCAGTATTTT
CASSPSRTTDTQYF
>TRBJ1-6|TRBV12-3/TRBV12-4|.|few
TGTGCCAGCAGTACGGCGCAGGGGCGTTCACCCCTCCACTTT
CASSTAQGRSPLHF
>TRBJ2-6|TRBV12-3/TRBV12-4|TRBD1|few
TGTGCCAGCAGCGTTGGGACAGGGGTGATATGGGGGGCCAACGTCCTGACTTTC
CASSVGTGVIWGANVLTF
>TRBJ2-3|TRBV12-3/TRBV12-4|TRBD2|few
TGTGCCAGCAGGGGGACTAGCGGATACACAGATACGCAGTATTTT
CASRGTSGYTDTQYF
>TRBJ2-3|TRBV29-1|.|few
TGCAGCGCCGAGGGTAGCGGTAGCACAGATACGCAGTATTTT
CSAEGSGSTDTQYF
>TRBJ2-3|TRBV7-3|TRBD2|.
TGTGCCAGCAGCTTAACTAGCCTAGCGGGGTTCACAGATACGCAGTATTTT
CASSLTSLAGFTDTQYF
>TRBJ2-5|TRBV7-2|.|.
TGTGCCAGCAGCCCCAGAATGGGGGAGACCCAGTACTTC
CASSPRMGETQYF
>TRBJ2-3|TRBV19|TRBD1|.
TGTGCCAGTAAGGGTGACAGGGCTACGCAGTATTTT
CASKGDRATQYF
>TRBJ2-3|TRBV6-5|.|many
TGTGCCACCAAGGGAGGCACAGATACGCAGTATTTT
CATKGGTDTQYF
>TRBJ2-1|TRBV20-1|TRBD2|few
TGCAGTGCTAGAGGGCCGCTAGCGGTTAAATACAATGAGCAGTTCTTC
CSARGPLAVKYNEQFF
>TRBJ2-5|TRBV29-1|TRBD1|many
TGCAGCGTGCTGGACAGGGTAAAGACCCAGTACTTC
CSVLDRVKTQYF
>TRBJ2-1|TRBV20-1|TRBD2|once
TGCAGTGCCGGACTAGCGGGGTATTCTGAGCAGTTCTTC
CSAGLAGYSEQFF
>TRBJ1-6|TRBV20-1|.|many
TGCAGTGCTAGAGCCGAATTTAATTCACCCCTCCACTTT
CSARAEFNSPLHF
>TRBJ2-1|TRBV5-1|.|few
TGCGCCAGCAGCTTGGCCCCGGGGTCTAATGAGCAGTTCTTC
CASSLAPGSNEQFF
>TRBJ1-2|TRBV12-3/TRBV12-4|.|few
TGTGCCAGCAGCCCGAACGGGGATGGCTACACCTTC
CASSPNGDGYTF
>TRBJ2-5|TRBV7-6|.|.
TGTGCCAGCAGCCCCCGGGGTTGGGAAGAGACCCAGTACTTC
CASSPRGWEETQYF
>TRBJ2-3|TRBV7-2|.|.
TGTGCCAGCAGGCTGGGGGAATTGGGTCTTATCATCACAGATACGCAGTATTTT
CASRLGELGLIITDTQYF
>TRBJ1-1|TRBV5-1|.|.
TGCGCCAGCAGTACGGGGGCGAACACTGAAGCTTTCTTT
CASSTGANTEAFF
>TRBJ1-1|TRBV7-2|.|.
TGTGCCAGCAGCTTAGAACGAGAGGGTGAAGCTTTCTTT
CASSLEREGEAFF
>TRBJ1-1|TRBV6-1|.|once
TGTGCCAGCAGGCTCATTGTTAACACTGAAGCTTTCTTT
CASRLIVNTEAFF
>TRBJ2-1|TRBV27|.|.
TGTGCCAGCAGTCCCCGCCTCGAGCCCAATGAGCAGTTCTTC
CASSPRLEPNEQFF
>TRBJ1-5|TRBV16|TRBD1|few
TGTGCCAGCAGCCACAGACAGGGGCGGGAGCCCCAGCATTTT
CASSHRQGREPQHF
>TRBJ2-6|TRBV6-2/TRBV6-3|.|many
TGTGCCAGCAGCCCGTCGTCCTCTGGGGCCAACGTCCTGACTTTC
CASSPSSSGANVLTF
>TRBJ2-1|TRBV29-1|TRBD1|.
TGCAGCGTCGCCGGGACAGATTTACAGTACAATGAGCAGTTCTTC
CSVAGTDLQYNEQFF
>TRBJ1-2|TRBV20-1|TRBD1|.
TGCAGTGCTATACCCCTGGGGGACAGCTCCTATGGCTACACCTTC
CSAIPLGDSSYGYTF
>TRBJ2-5|TRBV7-8|.|.
TGTGCCAGCAGCTTACCCGGGGTGACCCAGTACTTC
CASSLPGVTQYF
>TRBJ1-2|TRBV28|.|.
TGTGCCAGCAGTCCAACCGACAGGACTTATGGCTACACCTTC
CASSPTDRTYGYTF
>TRBJ2-1|TRBV7-3|.|.
TGTGCCAGCAGCCTCGACGGAGGGAGTAATGAGCAGTTCTTC
CASSLDGGSNEQFF
>TRBJ1-5|TRBV5-6|.|few
TGTGCCAGCAGCCTCGGACAGTTTAGCAATCAGCCCCAGCATTTT
CASSLGQFSNQPQHF
>TRBJ2-5|TRBV20-1|.|.
TGCAGTGCTGCCGGGACGACGGAGACCCAGTACTTC
CSAAGTTETQYF
>TRBJ2-1|TRBV25-1|TRBD2|many
TGTGCCAGCAGGCTAGCGGGGGGGAATGAGCAGTTCTTC
CASRLAGGNEQFF
>TRBJ2-4|TRBV28|TRBD1|.
TGTGCCAGCAGTAGGGGACAGCAAAAAAACATTCAGTACTTC
CASSRGQQKNIQYF
>TRBJ2-1|TRBV7-6|.|.
TGTGCCAGCAGCTTATATCCAGGTGCCCCGACCTACAATGAGCAGTTCTTC
CASSLYPGAPTYNEQFF